The entry below describes one T cell receptor beta chain. Method: immunoSEQ multiplex PCR; TCRdb's copy keeps in-frame clones and lacks some. This repertoire shows tens of thousands of clones, 85% to 95% found once; its top ten account for about 2.5%. The data originate from a study of T cell changes during pregnancy in multiple sclerosis. Germline CDR1 reads SEHNR; CDR2 reads FQNEAQ (reference sequence). The V gene lost 4 bases and the J gene lost 7 bases, with 20 bases spanning the gap. This CDR3 has 16 amino acids. V usage is TRBV7-9 and J usage is TRBJ2-1; TRBD1 is a possible D gene (6 bases). The sample in question was peripheral blood, obtained in the third trimester of pregnancy. This clonotype was sampled from a female donor in good health, enrolled as a control in a pregnancy study. The CDR3 DNA follows: TGTGCCAGCAGCTCCTTGAGGGGGTCGAGGAGAAATGAGCAGTTCTTC. Protein product: CASSSLRGSRRNEQFF.